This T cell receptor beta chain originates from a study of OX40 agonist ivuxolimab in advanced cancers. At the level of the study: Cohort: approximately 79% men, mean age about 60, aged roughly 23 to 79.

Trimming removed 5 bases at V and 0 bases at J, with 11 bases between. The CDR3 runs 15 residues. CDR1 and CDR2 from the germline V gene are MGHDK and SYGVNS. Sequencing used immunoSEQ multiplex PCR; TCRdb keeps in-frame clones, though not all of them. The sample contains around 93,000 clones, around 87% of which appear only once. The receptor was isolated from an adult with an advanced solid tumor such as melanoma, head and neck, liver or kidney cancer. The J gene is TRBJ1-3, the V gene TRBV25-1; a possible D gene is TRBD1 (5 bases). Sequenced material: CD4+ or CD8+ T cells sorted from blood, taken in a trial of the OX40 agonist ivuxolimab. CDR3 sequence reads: CASSSTGRSGNTIYF. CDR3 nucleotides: TGTGCCAGCAGTAGCACAGGTCGCTCTGGAAACACCATATATTTT.